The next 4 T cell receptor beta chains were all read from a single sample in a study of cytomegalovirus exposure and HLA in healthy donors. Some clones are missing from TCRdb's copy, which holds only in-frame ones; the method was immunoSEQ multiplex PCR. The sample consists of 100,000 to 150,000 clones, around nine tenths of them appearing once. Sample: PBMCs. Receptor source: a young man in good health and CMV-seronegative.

The CDR3 DNA reads TGTGCCAGCACCCCCCTACTCGCCGTTGAGCAGTTCTTC. It encodes CASTPLLAVEQFF. This chain connects TRBV11-2 to TRBJ2-1; D remains ambiguous. Germline CDR1 SGHAT, CDR2 FQNNGV. The CDR3 covers 13 residues. V lost 7 bases and J 9 bases, leaving 16 bases between the germline ends. Combining the CDR3 with reference TRBV11-2 and TRBJ2-1 gives the whole variable domain EAGVAQSPRYKIIEKRQSVAFWCNPISGHATLYWYQQILGQGPKLLIQFQNNGVVDDSQLPKDRFSAERLKGVDSTLKIQPAKLEDSAVYLCASTPLLAVEQFFGPGTRLTVL.

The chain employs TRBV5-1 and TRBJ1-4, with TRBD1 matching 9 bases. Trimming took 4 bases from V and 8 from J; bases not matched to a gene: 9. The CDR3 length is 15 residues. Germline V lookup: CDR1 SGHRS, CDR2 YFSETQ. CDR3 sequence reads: CASSPDGTGREKLFF. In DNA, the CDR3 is TGCGCCAGCAGCCCTGACGGGACAGGGAGAGAAAAACTGTTTTTT. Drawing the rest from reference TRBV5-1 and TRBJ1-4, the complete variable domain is KAGVTQTPRYLIKTRGQQVTLSCSPISGHRSVSWYQQTPGQGLQFLFEYFSETQRNKGNFPGRFSGRQFSNSRSEMNVSTLELGDSALYLCASSPDGTGREKLFFGSGTQLSVL.

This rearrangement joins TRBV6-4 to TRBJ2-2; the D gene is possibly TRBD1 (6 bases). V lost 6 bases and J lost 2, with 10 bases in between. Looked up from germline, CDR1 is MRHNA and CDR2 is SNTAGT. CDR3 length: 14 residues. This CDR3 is CASSVGTNTGELFF. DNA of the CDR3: TGTGCCAGCAGCGTCGGGACAAACACCGGGGAGCTGTTTTTT.

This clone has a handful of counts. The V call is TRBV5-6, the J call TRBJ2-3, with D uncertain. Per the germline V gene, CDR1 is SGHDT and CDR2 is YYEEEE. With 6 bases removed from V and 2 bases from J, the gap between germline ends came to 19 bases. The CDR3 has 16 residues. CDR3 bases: TGTGCCAGCAACAACCCTACAGCTCCCTTCACAGATACGCAGTATTTT. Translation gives CASNNPTAPFTDTQYF.